This T cell receptor beta chain originates from a study of T cells expressing NK-cell markers (dated by TCRdb to 2020 to 2022). Background for the entire study: TCR beta-chain repertoires were profiled in sorted CD3+CD56+NKG2C+, CD3+CD56+NKG2C- and CD3+CD56-NKG2C+ T-cell subsets from about 8 donors. Among the eight sequenced donors, seven were HCMV-seropositive and one was HCMV-seronegative. The libraries were sequenced on Illumina HiSeq 2000/2500, MiSeq or NextSeq, producing 2 x 150 bp reads. The eight sequenced donors were randomly selected healthy volunteers, three men and five women.

Results and caveats for the whole study, not just this receptor: Whether the expanded NKG2C-expressing T cell clones were specific for HCMV antigens was left unclear. In six donors, the dominant CD3+CD56+NKG2C+ clonotypes were found to rank among the top 10 CD8+ clonotypes and to make up roughly 1.0-7.5% of CD8+ T cells. Those dominant clonotypes were again the most abundant among CD3+CD56-NKG2C+ cells in a handful of donors, at about 28.3-65%.

The data were produced on an Illumina HiSeq 2000. The TCR beta cDNA libraries were made using 5'RACE template switching, a step that added both a universal primer site and unique molecular identifiers. Synthesis of cDNA was primed from the TCR beta constant segment and was followed by two consecutive PCR amplification steps. For the original study's pipeline: MIGEC was used to demultiplex reads and group the reads by UMI, and MiTCR was used to assemble and quantify clonotypes. To exclude erroneous sequences, any TCR cDNA sequence not supported by at least two reads was discarded. Downstream repertoire analysis used the tcR package, and clonotypes were matched across fractions by CDR3 nucleotide sequence plus V segment. VDJmatch was used to annotate antigen specificity against VDJdb, with one amino acid substitution in CDR3 permitted. One entry per CDR3 protein sequence results from the TCRdb reprocessing of the reads, with DNA left out. These V and J calls rely on TCRdb rather than the paper's analysis. This sample's table contains about 370,000 distinct CDR3 sequences. The top ten clones comprise 9.5% to 12% of the sample.

A commercial ELISA kit detecting HCMV-specific IgG in serum was used to determine HCMV serostatus. Peripheral blood mononuclear cells were isolated from blood by Ficoll density gradient centrifugation. The germline V gene gives CDR1 as KGHSH and CDR2 as LQKENI. From the cysteine through the phenylalanine, the CDR3 covers 14 amino acids. No DNA is recorded. In the case of this clonotype: Its cognate antigen has yet to be identified.

The specimen sequenced was blood T cells: a sorted CD56 or NKG2C T cell subset, CD4+ or CD8+ T cells, or bulk PBMC T cells (not recorded which). The sequence links TRBV18 to TRBJ1-2; TCRdb's D call, TRBD1, is unchecked because there is no DNA. This clonotype was sampled from a woman aged 50 to 60 in good health. Donor details come from another sample of the same person, matched by shared clones. CDR3 sequence: CASSPRTGDSSYTF.